This T cell receptor (beta chain) is drawn from a study of technical replicates of blood from several donors. Some clones are missing from TCRdb's copy, which holds only in-frame ones; the method was immunoSEQ multiplex PCR. The sample includes fewer than 70,000 clones, roughly 92% of them seen just once. There are a few counts of this clone. CDR1 is SEHNR and CDR2 is FQNEAQ in the germline V gene (reference sequence). V shed 1 base and J shed 5 bases, with 13 bases lying between them. The CDR3 totals 15 residues. The TCR comes from a human donor in good health. This sequence joins TRBV7-9 and TRBJ2-3; tentatively, D is TRBD2 (6 bases). Sequenced: T cells isolated from PBMCs. CDR3 DNA: TGTGCCAGCAGCTTAGGGTTTATGGGAGGAGATACGCAGTATTTT. Encoded protein: CASSLGFMGGDTQYF. The full variable domain, rest sourced from reference TRBV7-9 and TRBJ2-3, is DTGVSQNPRHKITKRGQNVTFRCDPISEHNRLYWYRQTLGQGPEFLTYFQNEAQLEKSRLLSDRFSAERPKGSFSTLEIQRTEQGDSAMYLCASSLGFMGGDTQYFGPGTRLTVL.